The 16 T cell receptor beta chains reported below all come from one sample, sequenced in a study of T-cell memory formation after mild COVID-19 listed by TCRdb under 2021. Library creation used 5' RACE. Sequenced using an Illumina NovaSeq 6000. TCRdb reran the public reads through fastp at Q25 and MiXCR, keeping productive beta chains. CDR3 protein sequences are deduplicated, and each keeps its most common genes and DNA. For this sample there are about 440,000 distinct CDR3 sequences; roughly 20% appear just once. The biggest ten clones account for 7.5% to 9.5% of the sample. The sample was PBMCs or a T cell subset sorted from them (not recorded which). The receptors originated from an adult woman who had mild COVID-19 (a few samples of this study predate the infection). The sample titles of this study are shuffled in the database, so cell type and time point are left out; the donor was told from shared clones.

The chain couples TRBV7-9 to TRBJ1-2; 9 nucleotides match TRBD1. Germline CDR1 reads SEHNR; CDR2 reads FQNEAQ (reference sequence). Trimming at V came to 10 bases and at J to 2 bases, leaving 8 bases not matched to a gene. The CDR3 is made up of 14 amino acids. The CDR3, as DNA: TGTGCCACCTGGGGGACAGGGAAGAACTATGGCTACACCTTC. It codes for CATWGTGKNYGYTF.

This clonotype was detected only a few times. This chain links TRBV24-1 with TRBJ2-3; D possibly corresponds to TRBD1 (6 bases). V was trimmed by 5 bases and J by 2 bases, leaving 13 bases between them. The CDR3 runs to 15 residues. Germline V CDR1 and CDR2: KGHDR, SFDVKD. This CDR3 is CATSATGFFTDTQYF. Written as DNA, the CDR3 is TGTGCCACCAGTGCTACAGGGTTCTTCACAGATACGCAGTATTTT.

This clonotype was counted only a few times. The rearrangement uses TRBV7-2 and TRBJ2-7; D remains ambiguous. Trimming took 7 bases from V and 2 from J, leaving 15 bases between them. Germline CDR1 reads SGHTA; CDR2 reads FQGNSA. The length of the CDR3 is 14 residues. The CDR3 sequence is CASTFWADTYEQYF. The CDR3 bases are TGTGCCAGCACCTTTTGGGCAGATACCTACGAGCAGTACTTC. The full variable domain, with the rest looked up from reference TRBV7-2 and TRBJ2-7, is GAGVSQSPSNKVTEKGKDVELRCDPISGHTALYWYRQSLGQGLEFLIYFQGNSAPDKSGLPSDRFSAERTGGSVSTLTIQRTQQEDSAVYLCASTFWADTYEQYFGPGTRLTVT.

J is TRBJ2-5 and V is TRBV4-1; TRBD1 is a possible D gene (7 bases). The CDR3 has 15 residues. The V gene lost 0 bases and the J gene lost 5 bases, with 13 bases spanning the gap. The germline gives CDR1 MGHRA, CDR2 YSYEKL. The CDR3 loop reads CASSQEAGGSETQYF. The CDR3 bases are TGCGCCAGCAGCCAAGAAGCAGGGGGGTCTGAGACCCAGTACTTC.

This clonotype was seen a handful of times. The chain employs TRBV12-3 or TRBV12-4 and TRBJ1-4; perhaps TRBD1 as D (5 bases). Trimming removed 2 bases at V and 8 bases at J, with 12 bases between. This CDR3 spans 14 amino acids. The CDR3 DNA is TGTGCCAGCAGTTTAAGCAGGGCGAAGGAAAAACTGTTTTTT. The encoded protein is CASSLSRAKEKLFF.

This clonotype was detected only a few times. The chain combines TRBV12-3 or TRBV12-4 with TRBJ1-1, with D unclear. CDR3 size: 13 residues. Trimming stripped 6 bases from V and 9 bases from J, with 17 bases between. In DNA form, the CDR3 reads TGTGCCAGCAGCTTCCGTGCCAGTCACAAAGCTTTCTTT. Encoded protein: CASSFRASHKAFF.

The sample holds a few counts of this clonotype. V gene TRBV7-9 combines with J gene TRBJ2-7, with 8 bases identical to TRBD2. The CDR3 length is 17 residues. The V gene end was trimmed by 5 bases and the J gene end by 4 bases; junction bases not matched to a gene: 16. Germline CDR1 is SEHNR and CDR2 is FQNEAQ (reference sequence). CDR3 DNA sequence: TGTGCCAGCAGCCCAGGGATGCGGGGGGCCCGATTGTACGAGCAGTACTTC. It yields the protein CASSPGMRGARLYEQYF.

The rearrangement joins TRBV11-2 to TRBJ2-7, with D unclear. Germline assignment: CDR1 SGHAT and CDR2 FQNNGV. The V end lost 1 base, the J end lost 0 bases, and 13 bases lay between the germline ends. This CDR3 contains 16 residues. The CDR3 bases are TGTGCCAGCAGCTTAGGTGTCTCGTCGATCTCCTACGAGCAGTACTTC. It yields the protein CASSLGVSSISYEQYF.

In the case of this clonotype: A read error may produce the germline difference seen at one junction end. The V and J genes are TRBV5-4 and TRBJ1-2; 8 nucleotides agree with TRBD1. The CDR3 length is 16 residues. Per germline, CDR1 SGHNT and CDR2 YYREEE (reference sequence). Here the CDR3 reads CASSLGPDRDYYGHTF. The DNA of the CDR3 is TGTGCCAGCAGCTTGGGGCCGGACAGGGATTACTATGGCCACACCTTC. Complete variable domain (other parts from reference TRBV5-4 and TRBJ1-2): ETGVTQSPTHLIKTRGQQVTLRCSSQSGHNTVSWYQQALGQGPQFIFQYYREEENGRGNFPPRFSGLQFPNYSSELNVNALELDDSALYLCASSLGPDRDYYGHTFGSGTRLTVV.

DNA of the CDR3: TGTGCCAGCAGCACGAGCGGGGGAGACTACAATGAGCAGTTCTTC. Translation: CASSTSGGDYNEQFF. The genes are TRBV7-9 and TRBJ2-1, with 8 nucleotides matching TRBD2. CDR3 size: 15 residues. Germline CDR1 SEHNR, CDR2 FQNEAQ (reference sequence). Unmatched junction bases numbered 6, after V lost 5 bases and J lost 3 bases.

This clonotype came up a few times. This rearrangement joins TRBV5-1 to TRBJ2-4, with D perhaps matching TRBD2 (5 bases). Between the trimmed V and J ends, which lost 3 bases and 6 bases, there was a span of 10 bases. Germline CDR1 and CDR2: SGHRS and YFSETQ. CDR3 length equals 13 residues. The CDR3 bases are TGCGCCAGCAGCTCCTCGGGATCAAACATTCAGTACTTC. Protein: CASSSSGSNIQYF.

This clonotype came up a few times. The chain uses TRBV20-1 and TRBJ1-5; D is unresolved. V was cut by 2 bases and J by 5 bases, with 16 bases left in between. The CDR3 length is 15 residues. The germline gives CDR1 DFQATT, CDR2 SNEGSKA (reference sequence). The CDR3 coding sequence is TGCAGTGCTAGACAGGAGGCAGTCCACTATCAGCCCCAGCATTTT. Its translation: CSARQEAVHYQPQHF.

J is TRBJ1-1 and V is TRBV30; D unresolved. The V end was cut by 4 bases, the J end by 4 bases, with 13 bases between. Germline CDR1 reads GTSNPN; CDR2 reads SVGIG (reference sequence). The CDR3 is 13 residues long. CDR3 coding DNA: TGTGCCTGGACTAGGTGGTTTGGCACTGAAGCTTTCTTT. Translation gives CAWTRWFGTEAFF. Full variable domain (outside the CDR3, taken from reference TRBV30 and TRBJ1-1): SQTIHQWPATLVQPVGSPLSLECTVEGTSNPNLYWYRQAAGRGLQLLFYSVGIGQISSEVPQNLSASRPQDRQFILSSKKLLLSDSGFYLCAWTRWFGTEAFFGQGTRLTVV.

This sequence joins TRBV29-1 and TRBJ2-7; 7 bases fit TRBD1. V dropped 7 bases and J dropped 3; count of bases not matched to a gene: 12. Germline CDR1 SQVTM, CDR2 ANQGSEA. The CDR3 consists of 14 residues. The CDR3 loop reads CSAASPGQIYEQYF. CDR3 in DNA: TGCAGCGCCGCTAGTCCGGGACAGATCTACGAGCAGTACTTC.

This clonotype was counted only a few times. The chain links TRBV7-9 to TRBJ1-1; 8 bases agree with TRBD1. CDR3 size: 16 residues. Unmatched junction bases numbered 11, after V lost 5 bases and J lost 3 bases. Germline assignment: CDR1 SEHNR and CDR2 FQNEAQ (reference sequence). The CDR3 spells CASSPGTGGPHTEAFF. DNA of the CDR3: TGTGCCAGCAGCCCCGGGACAGGAGGGCCCCACACTGAAGCTTTCTTT.

This clonotype appeared a few times. The V gene is TRBV4-3, the J gene TRBJ2-1; weak D call: TRBD2 (5 bases). Trimming removed 3 bases from V and 6 bases from J, with 9 bases in between. There are 13 residues in the CDR3. CDR1 is LGHNA, CDR2 YSLEER, per germline. The CDR3 DNA is TGCGCCAGCAGCCAGGAACTAGGCAATGAGCAGTTCTTC. Residues: CASSQELGNEQFF.